The 17 T cell receptor beta chains in this list originate from one sample, sequenced in a study of monozygotic twins with inflammatory bowel disease. TCRdb re-called the 5' RACE reads, yielding one record per CDR3 amino acid sequence without DNA. This sample's table reports 350,000 to 400,000 distinct CDR3 sequences. Sequenced sample: blood. These receptors all stem from a human donor with ulcerative colitis or Crohn's disease, or a healthy co-twin of an affected twin (not recorded which).

The chain has TRBV3-1 and TRBJ2-2; TCRdb outputs TRBD1, but without DNA this stays unchecked. Germline V gene sequence: CDR1 LGHDT, CDR2 YNNKEL (reference sequence). The CDR3 contains 14 residues. CDR3 sequence reads: CASSHRTGAGELFF.

V usage is TRBV29-1 and J usage is TRBJ1-4; without DNA, the TCRdb call of TRBD1 cannot be checked. CDR1 and CDR2 from the germline V gene are SQVTM and ANQGSEA. This CDR3 is built from 13 residues. CDR3 in amino acids: CSVTGRFGEKLFF.

The chain has TRBV10-3 and TRBJ2-3; checking the TCRdb D call of TRBD1 is not possible without DNA. Per germline, CDR1 ENHRY and CDR2 SYGVKD. The CDR3 has 15 amino acids. The CDR3 here is CAISPGTGFPDTQYF.

The chain's CDR3 is CASSLYGANTDTQYF. The chain uses TRBV7-9 and TRBJ2-3; TCRdb picks TRBD1, but there is no DNA to check that call. CDR1 is SEHNR, CDR2 FQNEAQ, per germline (reference sequence). CDR3 size: 15 residues. Combining the CDR3 with reference TRBV7-9 and TRBJ2-3 gives the whole variable domain DTGVSQNPRHKITKRGQNVTFRCDPISEHNRLYWYRQTLGQGPEFLTYFQNEAQLEKSRLLSDRFSAERPKGSFSTLEIQRTEQGDSAMYLCASSLYGANTDTQYFGPGTRLTVL.

The CDR3 spells CASSLPGAGYQPQHF. The chain recombines TRBV11-3 with TRBJ1-5; the D call of TRBD1 rests on TCRdb alone, since no DNA is present to check it. CDR1 is SGHNT, CDR2 YENEEA, per germline. The CDR3 runs 15 residues.

J is TRBJ1-5 and V is TRBV2. CDR3 size: 15 residues. Germline CDR1 reads SNHLY; CDR2 reads FYNNEI. CDR3: CASSEYGRDNQPQHF.

The J gene is TRBJ1-3, the V gene TRBV6-5; the D call from TCRdb, TRBD1, cannot be confirmed without DNA. The length of the CDR3 is 13 residues. The germline V gene has CDR1 MNHEY and CDR2 SVGAGI. The CDR3 loop reads CASSWTSGNTIYF.

J is TRBJ2-1 and V is TRBV11-2; TCRdb proposes TRBD2, but this gene call is untestable without DNA. From germline, CDR1 is SGHAT and CDR2 FQNNGV. This CDR3 region has 15 residues. The CDR3 reads CASRPTSGGFNEQFF.

This sequence joins TRBV4-3 and TRBJ2-1; TCRdb returns TRBD1, unconfirmable since there is no DNA. CDR1 and CDR2 from the germline V gene are LGHNA and YSLEER. The CDR3 runs to 16 residues. CDR3 loop: CASSQGTGGLYNEQFF.

The chain combines TRBV6-1 with TRBJ1-5; TCRdb lists TRBD1, though no DNA is available to test this call. This CDR3 region has 17 residues. Per germline, CDR1 MNHNS and CDR2 SASEGT. CDR3 amino acids: CASRARQGAFSNQPQHF.

The CDR3 loop is CSVDLDKGLRATQYF. The chain joins TRBV29-1 to TRBJ2-5; there is no DNA to check the TCRdb D call of TRBD1. CDR3 length: 15 residues. CDR1 and CDR2 (germline): SQVTM, ANQGSEA.

The chain is built from TRBV7-9 and TRBJ2-1; there is no DNA to check the TCRdb D call of TRBD1. Germline V gives CDR1 SEHNR, CDR2 FQNEAQ (reference sequence). The CDR3 is 16 residues long. The CDR3: CASSSGFDSENNEQFF.

The genes are TRBV12-3 or TRBV12-4 and TRBJ1-2; with no DNA, the TCRdb D assignment of TRBD1 cannot be verified. The CDR3 covers 15 residues. The CDR3 loop is CASSGDRGWGYGYTF.

The chain joins TRBV6-5 to TRBJ1-6; the TCRdb D gene call, TRBD1, has no DNA to confirm it. The CDR3 consists of 15 residues. Germline CDR1 MNHEY, CDR2 SVGAGI. CDR3 sequence reads: CASSYDRGASSPLHF.

The V call is TRBV6-2 or TRBV6-3, the J call TRBJ1-1; as DNA is missing, the TRBD1 call by TCRdb cannot be tested. CDR3 length equals 15 residues. Germline V gives CDR1 MNHEY, CDR2 SVGEGT. The CDR3 loop is CASLGQEGRNTEAFF.

This chain uses TRBV20-1 with TRBJ2-3. The CDR3 is 12 residues long. CDR1 DFQATT and CDR2 SNEGSKA come from the germline V gene (reference sequence). The CDR3 spells CSARAYTDTQYF.

CDR3 loop: CASNSGTGIQETQYF. The chain links TRBV7-9 to TRBJ2-5; as DNA is missing, the TRBD1 call by TCRdb cannot be tested. The CDR3 loop spans 15 amino acids. CDR1 is SEHNR and CDR2 is FQNEAQ in the germline V gene (reference sequence).